The clone carrying this TCR beta chain was counted ten times or more. What it recognizes is unknown. The germline CDR1 and CDR2 sequences are MDHEN and SYDVKM. The CDR3 loop spans 15 amino acids. V was clipped by 10 bases and J by 4 bases, with 22 bases between them. The authors built TCR beta libraries using iRepertoire HTBI primers and Arm-PCR of CDR3 regions. One entry per CDR3 protein results from TCRdb running MiXCR on the multiplex PCR reads. Seen here are about 320,000 distinct CDR3 sequences, 18% observed once, and the top ten hold more than 35%. The source of the sample is a study of regulatory T cells in long-lasting Graves disease. Points from the study as a whole: Gene preferences differed: TRBV28, TRBJ1-2, TRBJ2-5 in persistent cases.

Time point reported: newly diagnosed GD, antithyroid drugs for less than 3 months. PBMC-extracted RNA yielded the TCR library. Material: peripheral blood mononuclear cells (PBMCs), obtained at new diagnosis, from a patient treated with antithyroid drugs. The clonotype was recovered from a female donor with Graves disease. The chain recombines TRBV28 with TRBJ1-2; D gene uncertain. The CDR3 loop reads CATGPQVEGFYGYTF. Here the CDR3 DNA reads TGTGCCACCGGGCCTCAGGTTGAGGGTTTCTATGGCTACACCTTC.